This T cell receptor (beta chain) originates from a study of Graves' ophthalmopathy and Graves' hyperthyroidism (dated by TCRdb to the late 2010s). For context, the study as a whole: Peripheral blood was collected at initial diagnosis, prior to any treatment. To tell Graves' ophthalmopathy apart from Graves' hyperthyroidism, and to predict which patients would progress to ophthalmopathy, the study relied on TCR beta repertoire signatures. In total, approximately 130 blood samples were TCR-sequenced: around 42 ophthalmopathy, approximately 75 hyperthyroidism and some 17 hyperthyroidism-to-ophthalmopathy patients. To explore V-J signatures that separate ophthalmopathy from hyperthyroidism, a discovery set of about a hundred patients was enrolled, consisting of 43 with ophthalmopathy and about 60 with stable hyperthyroidism. For independent validation, a separate cohort was made up of 18 hyperthyroidism patients plus 17 patients who later progressed from hyperthyroidism to ophthalmopathy. T-cell repertoires of thyroid tissue and blood were compared in several hyperthyroidism patients. Following sample collection, hyperthyroidism patients were given methimazole at a starting dose of 30 mg daily, and ophthalmopathy patients were given high-dose intravenous methylprednisolone. The roughly 99 discovery patients were divided at random into training and test sets in a 7:3 ratio. Findings and caveats that apply to the study as a whole: Ophthalmopathy was separated from stable hyperthyroidism by the 13-signature model with more than 85% sensitivity and 81% to 84% specificity in cross-validation and with 80%/75% in the test set. In validation, the model predicted ophthalmopathy progression with more than 55% sensitivity and roughly 78% specificity; fewer than 15 predicted patients were CT-confirmed with GO in a median of approximately 6.5 months. Most expanded thyroid clonotypes with frequency above 0.001 were also detected in blood, suggesting blood repertoires may reflect the thyroid immune response. No statistical method was used to predetermine the sample size, and group allocation was not hidden from the investigators.

TCR beta CDR3 regions were amplified from RNA transcripts for repertoire sequencing. The first round was an RT-PCR using HTBI primers with the Qiagen OneStep RT-PCR kit, and this first round was followed by a second-round multiplex PCR, then size selection and purification. Sequencing of the libraries was carried out on an Illumina HiSeq2000 in paired-end mode with 100 bp reads. The authors' pipeline ran thus. SOAPnuke was used to process the reads, throwing out any read that had adapters, had uncalled bases, had a mean Phred below 15, or lacked an exact constant-primer or identifier match. COPE v1.2.5 was used to merge high-quality paired reads. Each unique nucleotide sequence was defined as a clonotype, and clonotypes were aligned to IMGT TRB V, D and J references with MiTCR v1.1. Analysis was restricted to V-J combinations with a frequency above 0.0001, which covered about 99% of repertoires. For each V-J combination, a TCR clonal expansion and chaos score was defined as F50 clonal expansion divided by the chaos observed in the TCRdist matrix. Features were reduced by Welch's t-statistics and random forest to around 13 V-J combinations, which fed a naive Bayes classifier. The Morisita-Horn index was used to measure how similar the thyroid and blood repertoires were. TCRdb redid the processing of the public reads, applying fastp at Q25 and MiXCR, and retained in-frame beta chains. One record per CDR3 amino acid sequence lists the most common genes and DNA. The V and J calls, along with clone size, are taken from TCRdb and not from the paper's own processing. Present in this sample are roughly 480,000 distinct CDR3 sequences, roughly 14% of which were seen just once. The leading ten clones occupy about 10% of the sample.

Ophthalmopathy patients had moderately to severely active disease, Clinical Activity Score of at least 3, NOSPECS grade of at least 4, and disease duration under 3 months. Patients with other autoimmune diseases, uncontrolled infections, pregnancy or lactation were excluded from the study. Diagnosis relied on clinical symptoms, serum thyroxine, TRAb, thyroid ultrasound and orbital computed tomography. Ficoll-Paque density gradient centrifugation was used to isolate PBMCs from under 11 ml of fresh peripheral blood. Trizol reagent was used to extract the total RNA, and its quality was then checked on an Agilent 2100 Bioanalyzer. Counted from cysteine to phenylalanine, this CDR3 has 16 amino acids. The DNA shown is the 48-base CDR3, in frame from base 1. Per the germline V gene, SGHRS is the CDR1 and YFSETQ is the CDR2. Ends trimmed: V by 0 bases, J by 0 bases; bases unmatched to a gene: 5. In its sample, this clonotype was seen many times. Its antigen is unknown. One base away there is no much larger clone; base qualities are not given.

This sequence originates from a woman aged 25 to 39 with Graves' ophthalmopathy. Donor details come from another sample of the same person, matched by shared clones. The chain was built from TRBV5-1 and TRBJ2-5, and 7 bases in between align with TRBD1. Specimen: blood. The CDR3 protein is CASSLAGTAYQETQYF. The DNA is as follows: TGCGCCAGCAGCTTGGCCGGGACAGCGTACCAAGAGACCCAGTACTTC.